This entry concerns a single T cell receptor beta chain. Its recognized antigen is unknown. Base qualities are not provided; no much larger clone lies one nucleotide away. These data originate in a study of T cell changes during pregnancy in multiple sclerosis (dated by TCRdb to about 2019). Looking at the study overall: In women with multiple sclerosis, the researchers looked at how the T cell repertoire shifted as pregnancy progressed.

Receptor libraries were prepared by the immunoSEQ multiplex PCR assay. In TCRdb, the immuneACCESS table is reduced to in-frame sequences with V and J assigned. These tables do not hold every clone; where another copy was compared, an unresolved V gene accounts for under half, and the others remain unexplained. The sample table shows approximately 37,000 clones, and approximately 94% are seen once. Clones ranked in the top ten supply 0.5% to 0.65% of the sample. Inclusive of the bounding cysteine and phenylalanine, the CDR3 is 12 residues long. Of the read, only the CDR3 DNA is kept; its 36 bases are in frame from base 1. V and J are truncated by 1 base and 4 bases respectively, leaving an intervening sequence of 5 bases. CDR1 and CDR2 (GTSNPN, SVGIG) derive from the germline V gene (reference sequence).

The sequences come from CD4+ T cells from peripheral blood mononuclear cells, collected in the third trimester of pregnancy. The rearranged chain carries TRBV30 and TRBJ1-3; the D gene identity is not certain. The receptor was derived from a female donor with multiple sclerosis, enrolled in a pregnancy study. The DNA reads TGTGCCTGGAGTGGAGGAGGAAACACCATATATTTT. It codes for CAWSGGGNTIYF.